This TCR beta chain was sequenced in a study of cytomegalovirus exposure and HLA in healthy donors. The PCR contained 60 Vbeta and 13 Jbeta primers. Sequencing used immunoSEQ multiplex PCR; TCRdb keeps in-frame clones, though not all of them. Here the sample spans about 150,000 clones, approximately 76% being singletons. The sequence derives from a man aged 40-49 years in good health and CMV-seronegative. Sequenced sample: PBMCs.

CDR3 in amino acids: CASSPGQYYEQYF. Written as DNA, the CDR3 is TGTGCCAGCAGCCCAGGACAGTATTACGAGCAGTACTTC. The chain carries TRBV9 and TRBJ2-7; possibly TRBD1 for D (6 bases). The germline V gene has CDR1 SGDLS and CDR2 YYNGEE. Trimming removed 4 bases at V and 4 bases at J, with 12 bases between. The CDR3 sequence is 13 residues long.